This T cell receptor beta chain was recovered during a study of T cells in Graves' hyperthyroidism and ophthalmopathy. Study results and caveats: Most expanded thyroid clonotypes above 0.001 recurred in blood. Progression to ophthalmopathy was predicted a median of approximately 6.4 months early.

Worth noting for this clonotype: Its antigen is as yet unknown.

This CDR3 has 13 amino acids. CDR1 and CDR2 (germline): SNHLY, FYNNEI. V lost 3 bases, J lost 6 bases, and 8 bases lay in between. With a duration under 2 months, the hyperthyroidism was newly diagnosed in patients aged 18 to 65. It was uncontrolled infection, other autoimmune disease, pregnancy or lactation that excluded patients. Amplified TCR beta CDR3 regions came from RNA transcripts. TCR CDR3 underwent first-round RT-PCR with the HTBI primer set. TCRdb re-analysed the multiplex PCR reads in MiXCR, keeping a single row per CDR3 protein. Altogether a few hundred thousand distinct CDR3 sequences are present, about 15% being singletons, with the ten largest covering around 7.5%.

The source is a woman aged 25 to 39 with Graves' hyperthyroidism. Sequencing was performed on blood. V usage is TRBV2 and J usage is TRBJ1-4; TRBD1 is a possible D gene (5 bases). The CDR3 DNA reads as TGTGCCAGCAGTGACAGGGAGGATGAAAAACTGTTTTTT. Its translation is CASSDREDEKLFF. Combining the CDR3 with reference TRBV2 and TRBJ1-4 gives the whole variable domain EPEVTQTPSHQVTQMGQEVILRCVPISNHLYFYWYRQILGQKVEFLVSFYNNEISEKSEIFDDQFSVERPDGSNFTLKIRSTKLEDSAMYFCASSDREDEKLFFGSGTQLSVL.